This is a list of T cell receptor beta chains from one sample in a study of early T cells in non-severe SARS-CoV-2 infection. MiXCR, applied by TCRdb to the 5' RACE reads, yields one record per CDR3 protein. The sample carries tens of thousands of distinct CDR3 sequences, approximately 15% recorded once. Sequenced: whole blood. The receptor set was obtained from an adult who was a healthcare worker with PCR-confirmed SARS-CoV-2 infection or an uninfected control (not recorded which). Both conserved end residues are part of each CDR3. D genes are given only for firm matches. Clone size is given for some rows only: seen once, a few or many times, or a class if the clone is expanded.

V gene	clone size	D gene	J gene	CDR3 protein	CDR3 DNA
TRBV11-2	NA	NA	TRBJ1-5	CASSSQGGLGNQPQHF	TGTGCCAGCAGCTCGCAGGGCGGGTTGGGCAATCAGCCCCAGCATTTT
TRBV7-2	NA	NA	TRBJ2-4	CASSLTGTLHPAKNIQYF	TGTGCCAGCAGCTTGACCGGGACCCTGCACCCTGCCAAAAACATTCAGTACTTC
TRBV3-1	few	NA	TRBJ1-2	CASSQRAGEGYTF	TGTGCCAGCAGCCAAAGGGCAGGGGAAGGCTACACCTTC
TRBV30	few	NA	TRBJ1-1	CAWSPARTEAFF	TGTGCCTGGAGTCCGGCGAGGACTGAAGCTTTCTTT
TRBV5-1	few	NA	TRBJ1-1	CASSLWGGDTEAFF	TGCGCCAGCAGCTTGTGGGGAGGGGACACTGAAGCTTTCTTT
TRBV5-1	many	NA	TRBJ2-3	CASSLVAGTDTQYF	TGCGCCAGCAGCTTGGTGGCAGGCACAGATACGCAGTATTTT
TRBV7-6	many	TRBD2	TRBJ2-5	CASSLIRGGQETQYF	TGTGCCAGCAGCTTGATTCGGGGGGGTCAAGAGACCCAGTACTTC
TRBV10-3	NA	TRBD2	TRBJ2-3	CATQPSGGATDTQYF	TGTGCCACTCAACCGAGCGGGGGGGCAACAGATACGCAGTATTTT
TRBV12-3/TRBV12-4	few	TRBD2	TRBJ2-3	CASSLFGGSEDTQYF	TGTGCCAGCAGTTTATTCGGGGGGTCGGAAGATACGCAGTATTTT
TRBV27	NA	TRBD1	TRBJ2-4	CASSSSGQGVLTYLAKNIQYF	TGTGCCAGCAGTTCTTCCGGACAGGGGGTCCTGACCTACCTAGCCAAAAACATTCAGTACTTC
TRBV9	many	NA	TRBJ2-3	CASSPSPRGGFPTDTQYF	TGTGCCAGCAGCCCATCGCCCAGGGGGGGATTTCCCACAGATACGCAGTATTTT
TRBV7-9	NA	NA	TRBJ1-1	CASSFGSNTEAFF	TGTGCCAGCAGCTTCGGCTCGAACACTGAAGCTTTCTTT